This TCR beta chain came from a study of T cells in severe cutaneous drug reactions. Study in general: Blister fluids or cells and PBMC were collected from patients in acute or recovery stage.

The patients sequenced had a carbamazepine-induced Stevens-Johnson syndrome or toxic epidermal necrolysis reaction. Per germline, CDR1 DFQATT and CDR2 SNEGSKA (reference sequence). CDR3 size: 13 residues. The iRepertoire multiplex PCR system with TCR subtype-specific primers built both bulk and single-cell libraries. Bulk TCR libraries started from roughly 100-500 ng RNA per sample. TCRdb reprocessed the multiplex PCR reads; each CDR3 protein has one entry and no DNA is given. This repertoire includes approximately 9,500 distinct CDR3 sequences. The rearrangement uses TRBV20-1 and TRBJ1-5; absent DNA, TCRdb's TRBD1 call cannot be checked. The sample consisted of cells from a skin blister. The TCR sequence derives from a human donor with Stevens-Johnson syndrome, a severe cutaneous drug reaction. CDR3 sequence reads: CSAGRQGNQPQHF.